The source of this TCR beta chain is a study of OX40 agonist ivuxolimab in advanced cancers. This clone was detected only once. Germline CDR1 reads ENHRY; CDR2 reads SYGVKD. This CDR3 has 14 amino acids. V was trimmed by 3 bases and J by 3 bases, leaving 11 bases between them. Sequencing used immunoSEQ multiplex PCR; TCRdb keeps in-frame clones, though not all of them. The data show approximately 56,000 clones, approximately 90% seen once. This clonotype was sampled from an adult with an advanced solid tumor such as melanoma, head and neck, liver or kidney cancer. The rearrangement joins TRBV10-3 to TRBJ2-5; D is tentatively TRBD1 or TRBD2 (5 bases each). Source: CD4+ or CD8+ T cells sorted from blood, taken in a trial of the OX40 agonist ivuxolimab. The CDR3 region has the DNA TGTGCCATCAGTGACCTGGGACCAGAAGAGACCCAGTACTTC. This gives the protein CAISDLGPEETQYF.